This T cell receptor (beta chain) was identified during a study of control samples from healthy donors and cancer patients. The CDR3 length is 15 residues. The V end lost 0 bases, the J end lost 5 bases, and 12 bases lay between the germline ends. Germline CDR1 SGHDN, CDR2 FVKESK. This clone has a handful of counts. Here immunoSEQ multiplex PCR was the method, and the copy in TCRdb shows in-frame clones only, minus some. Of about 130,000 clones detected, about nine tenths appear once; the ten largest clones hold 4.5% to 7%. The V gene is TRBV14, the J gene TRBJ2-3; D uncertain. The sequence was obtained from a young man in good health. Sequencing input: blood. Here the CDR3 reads CASSQEGHGLDTQYF. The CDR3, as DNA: TGTGCCAGCAGCCAAGAGGGCCACGGTCTAGATACGCAGTATTTT.